This T cell receptor beta chain was sequenced in a study of CD8+CD57+ T cells in acquired aplastic anemia. The study profiled TCR beta VDJ and CDR3 using genomic DNA as template. TCRdb processed the reads anew with MiXCR; each CDR3 protein has one entry. This table has some 150,000 distinct CDR3 sequences, 45% to 55% appearing once. V lost 0 bases to trimming and J lost 4 bases, with 12 bases between them. The germline V gene has CDR1 LNHDA and CDR2 SQIVND (reference sequence). The CDR3 has 16 amino acids. The patients chosen for sequencing had shown expansion of CD8+CD57+ cells (detected by flow cytometry).

The sequencing sample was made of sorted CD4+, CD8+, or CD8+CD57+ T cells (not recorded which) from PBMCs. The chain has TRBV19 and TRBJ2-2, with a weak D call TRBD1 (6 bases). The TCR sequence derives from a human donor with aplastic anemia. This CDR3 is CASSIEWGRVTGELFF. CDR3 bases: TGTGCCAGTAGTATAGAATGGGGGCGCGTCACCGGGGAGCTGTTTTTT.